This TCR beta chain derives from a study of OX40 agonist ivuxolimab in advanced cancers. Turning to the study itself: Treatment of patients was with ivuxolimab, an agonistic anti-OX40 (CD134) antibody. Each patient was given ivuxolimab into a vein every 2 weeks, at 0.01 to 10 mg/kg. At around 83% male, the cohort had a mean age of 60 years, ranging from 23 to 79. Study findings and constraints: Nonresponders, in some cases, also had low normalized T-cell clonal expansion.

This CDR3 spans 16 amino acids. The germline V gene has CDR1 MNHNY and CDR2 SVGAGI (reference sequence). Losses at the gene ends were 2 bases for V and 2 bases for J; bases not matched to a gene: 6. Libraries were prepared by immunoSEQ multiplex PCR; TCRdb keeps only in-frame clonotypes and omits some of them. The data contain fewer than 75,000 clones, 70% to 90% of them seen just once; the ten biggest clones take up 0.75% to 0.9%. As to this clone: Its target is not known.

This specimen consisted of CD4+ or CD8+ T cells sorted from blood, obtained in a trial of the OX40 agonist ivuxolimab. The chain recombines TRBV6-6 with TRBJ2-7, with 10 bases matching TRBD2. This TCR was recovered from an adult with an advanced solid tumor such as melanoma, head and neck, liver or kidney cancer. Written as DNA, the CDR3 is TGTGCCAGCAGTTACCTTAGCGGGGGGCCAGCCTACGAGCAGTACTTC. Protein product: CASSYLSGGPAYEQYF.